This T cell receptor beta chain was found in a study of T cell clonality in common variable immunodeficiency. Whole-study findings and limits: In common variable immunodeficiency, TCR beta chains reportedly carried fewer deletions and N-nucleotide insertions. Authors noted CVID clonality's cause needs subpopulation repertoire sequencing.

Equal genomic DNA amounts from CVID and control samples were sequenced. Here immunoSEQ multiplex PCR was the method, and the copy in TCRdb shows in-frame clones only, minus some. The sample includes tens of thousands of clones, none of them occurring once. Of CVID subjects, about 16 were female and 30 or so male, mean age about 40. CVID subjects had received replacement immunoglobulin for at least one year. The germline V gene encodes CDR1 SGHKS and CDR2 YYEKEE (reference sequence). The CDR3 has 13 amino acids. With 0 bases removed from V and 6 bases from J, the gap between germline ends came to 10 bases. At least ten counts were recorded for this clone. Its antigen is as yet unknown. The CDR3 extends 3 residues past the end of the read, so its final part is completed from the germline J gene.

The sequence derives from a human donor with common variable immunodeficiency. Sample: peripheral blood mononuclear cells. V and J are TRBV5-5 and TRBJ2-7; D uncertain. CDR3 DNA (partial): TGTGCCAGCAGCTTGGGACCATCGGGCGAG. This codes for CASSLGPSGE. From start to end, the CDR3 is CASSLGPSGEQYF.